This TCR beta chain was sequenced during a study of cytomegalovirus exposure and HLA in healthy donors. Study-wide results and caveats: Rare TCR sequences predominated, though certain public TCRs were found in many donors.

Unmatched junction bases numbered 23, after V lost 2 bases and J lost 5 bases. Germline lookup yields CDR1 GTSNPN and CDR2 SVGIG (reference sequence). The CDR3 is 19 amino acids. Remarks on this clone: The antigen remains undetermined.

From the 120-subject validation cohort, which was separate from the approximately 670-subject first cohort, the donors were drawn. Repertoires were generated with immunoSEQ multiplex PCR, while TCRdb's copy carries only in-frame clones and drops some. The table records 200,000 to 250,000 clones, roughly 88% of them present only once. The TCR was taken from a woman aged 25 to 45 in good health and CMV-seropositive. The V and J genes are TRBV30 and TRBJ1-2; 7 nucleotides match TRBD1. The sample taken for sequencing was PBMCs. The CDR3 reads CAWSPPDSGGKILSYGYTF. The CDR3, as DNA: TGTGCCTGGAGTCCCCCCGACTCAGGGGGAAAAATTTTATCTTATGGCTACACCTTC.